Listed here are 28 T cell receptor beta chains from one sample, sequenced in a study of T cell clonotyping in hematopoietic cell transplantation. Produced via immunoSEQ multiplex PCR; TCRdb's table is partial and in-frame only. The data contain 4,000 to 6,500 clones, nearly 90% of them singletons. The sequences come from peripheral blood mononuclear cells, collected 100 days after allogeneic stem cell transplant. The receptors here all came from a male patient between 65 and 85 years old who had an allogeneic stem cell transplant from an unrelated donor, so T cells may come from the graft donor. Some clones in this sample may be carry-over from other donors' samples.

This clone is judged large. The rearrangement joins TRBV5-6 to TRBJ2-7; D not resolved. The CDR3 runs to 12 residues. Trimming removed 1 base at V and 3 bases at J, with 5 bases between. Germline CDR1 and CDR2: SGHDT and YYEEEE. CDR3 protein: CASSLSNYEQYF. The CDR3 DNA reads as TGTGCCAGCAGCTTGTCGAACTACGAGCAGTACTTC.

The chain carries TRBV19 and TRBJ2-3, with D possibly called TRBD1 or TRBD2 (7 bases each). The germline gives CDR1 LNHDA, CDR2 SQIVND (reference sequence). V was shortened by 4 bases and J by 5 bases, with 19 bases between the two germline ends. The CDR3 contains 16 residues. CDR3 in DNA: TGTGCCAGTAGTACGTCGACAGGGAGGGCCCGAGATACGCAGTATTTT. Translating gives CASSTSTGRARDTQYF. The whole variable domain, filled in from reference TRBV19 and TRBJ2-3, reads DGGITQSPKYLFRKEGQNVTLSCEQNLNHDAMYWYRQDPGQGLRLIYYSQIVNDFQKGDIAEGYSVSREKKESFPLTVTSAQKNPTAFYLCASSTSTGRARDTQYFGPGTRLTVL.

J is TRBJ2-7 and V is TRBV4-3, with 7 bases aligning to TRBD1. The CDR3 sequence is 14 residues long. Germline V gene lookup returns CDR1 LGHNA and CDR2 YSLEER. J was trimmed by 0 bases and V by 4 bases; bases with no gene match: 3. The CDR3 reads CASSPGQTSYEQYF. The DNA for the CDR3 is TGCGCCAGCAGCCCGGGACAGACCTCCTACGAGCAGTACTTC.

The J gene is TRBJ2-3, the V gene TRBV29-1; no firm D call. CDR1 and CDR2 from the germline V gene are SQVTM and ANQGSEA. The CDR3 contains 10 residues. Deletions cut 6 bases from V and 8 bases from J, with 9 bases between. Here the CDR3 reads CSVAMRTQYF. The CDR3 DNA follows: TGCAGCGTCGCTATGCGTACGCAGTATTTT.

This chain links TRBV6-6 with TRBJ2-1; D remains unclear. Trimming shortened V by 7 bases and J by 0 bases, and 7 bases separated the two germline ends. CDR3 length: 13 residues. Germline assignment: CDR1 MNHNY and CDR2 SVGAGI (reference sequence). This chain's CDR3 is CASKPPSYNEQFF. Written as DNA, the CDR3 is TGTGCCAGCAAGCCACCCTCCTACAATGAGCAGTTCTTC.

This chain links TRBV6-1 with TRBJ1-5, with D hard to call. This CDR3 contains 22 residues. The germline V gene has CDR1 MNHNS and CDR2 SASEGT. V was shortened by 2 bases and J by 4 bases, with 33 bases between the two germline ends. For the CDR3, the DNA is TGTGCCAGCAGTGAAAGACTAGATCGGGGATCCTTCTATTCGGCTCGAAATCAGCCCCAGCATTTT. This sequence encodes CASSERLDRGSFYSARNQPQHF.

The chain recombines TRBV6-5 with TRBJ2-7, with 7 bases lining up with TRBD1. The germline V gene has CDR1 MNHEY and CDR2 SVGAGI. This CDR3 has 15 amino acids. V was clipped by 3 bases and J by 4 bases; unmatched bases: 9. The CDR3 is CASSYRDSGIYEQYF. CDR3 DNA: TGTGCCAGCAGTTATAGGGACAGTGGGATTTACGAGCAGTACTTC.

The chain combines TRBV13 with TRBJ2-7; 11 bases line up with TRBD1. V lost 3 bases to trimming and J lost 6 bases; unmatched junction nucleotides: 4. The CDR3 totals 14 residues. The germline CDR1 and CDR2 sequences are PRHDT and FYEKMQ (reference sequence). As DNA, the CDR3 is TGTGCCAGCAGCTTGGGGACAGGGGGAGGCGAGCAGTACTTC. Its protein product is CASSLGTGGGEQYF. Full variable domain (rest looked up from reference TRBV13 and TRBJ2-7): AAGVIQSPRHLIKEKRETATLKCYPIPRHDTVYWYQQGPGQDPQFLISFYEKMQSDKGSIPDRFSAQQFSDYHSELNMSSLELGDSALYFCASSLGTGGGEQYFGPGTRLTVT.

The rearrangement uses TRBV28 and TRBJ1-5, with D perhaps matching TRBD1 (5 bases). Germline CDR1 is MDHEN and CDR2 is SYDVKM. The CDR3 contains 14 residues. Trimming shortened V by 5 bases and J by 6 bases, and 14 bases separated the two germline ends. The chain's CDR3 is CASSRHGGAQPQHF. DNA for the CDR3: TGTGCCAGCAGTCGGCATGGAGGGGCTCAGCCCCAGCATTTT. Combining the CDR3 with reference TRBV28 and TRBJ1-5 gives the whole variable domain DVKVTQSSRYLVKRTGEKVFLECVQDMDHENMFWYRQDPGLGLRLIYFSYDVKMKEKGDIPEGYSVSREKKERFSLILESASTNQTSMYLCASSRHGGAQPQHFGDGTRLSIL.

The CDR3 DNA reads TGTGCCAGCAGCTTAAGGGCGGACCCTGACAATGAGCAGTTCTTC. Amino acids: CASSLRADPDNEQFF. This rearrangement joins TRBV11-2 to TRBJ2-1; unclear D gene. Germline CDR1 and CDR2: SGHAT and FQNNGV. The CDR3 sequence is 15 residues long. V lost 2 bases and J 5 bases, leaving 13 bases between the germline ends.

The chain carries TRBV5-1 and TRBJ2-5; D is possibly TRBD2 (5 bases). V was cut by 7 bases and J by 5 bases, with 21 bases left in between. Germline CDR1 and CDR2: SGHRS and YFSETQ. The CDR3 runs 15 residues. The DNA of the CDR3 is TGCGCCAGCGGCAGGACGGAGGAGGTGGTTGAGACCCAGTACTTC. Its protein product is CASGRTEEVVETQYF.

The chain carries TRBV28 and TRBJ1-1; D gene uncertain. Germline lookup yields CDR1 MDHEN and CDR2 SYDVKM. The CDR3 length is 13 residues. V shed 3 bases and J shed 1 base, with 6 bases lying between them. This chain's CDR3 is CASSLAGNTEAFF. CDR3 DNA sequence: TGTGCCAGCAGTTTGGCAGGGAACACTGAAGCTTTCTTT.

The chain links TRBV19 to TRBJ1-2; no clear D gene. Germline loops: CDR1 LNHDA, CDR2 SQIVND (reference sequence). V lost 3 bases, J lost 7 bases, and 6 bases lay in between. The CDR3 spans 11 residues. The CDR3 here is CASSIPTGYTF. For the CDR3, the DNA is TGTGCCAGTAGTATTCCTACTGGCTACACCTTC.

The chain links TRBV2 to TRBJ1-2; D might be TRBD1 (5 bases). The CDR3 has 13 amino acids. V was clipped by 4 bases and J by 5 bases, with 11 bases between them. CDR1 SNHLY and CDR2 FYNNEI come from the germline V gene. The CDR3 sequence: CASSAQGGYGYTF. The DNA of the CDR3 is TGTGCCAGCAGTGCCCAGGGAGGGTATGGCTACACCTTC.

The CDR3 nucleotides are TGTGCCAGCAGCCCTAATGTGGGGGCCGGAGATCAGCCCCAGCATTTT. This translates into CASSPNVGAGDQPQHF. The chain is built from TRBV7-8 and TRBJ1-5; tentative D call: TRBD1 (6 bases). Trimming stripped 5 bases from V and 5 bases from J, with 19 bases between. CDR3 size: 16 residues. CDR1 and CDR2 from the germline V gene are SGHVS and FQNEAQ.

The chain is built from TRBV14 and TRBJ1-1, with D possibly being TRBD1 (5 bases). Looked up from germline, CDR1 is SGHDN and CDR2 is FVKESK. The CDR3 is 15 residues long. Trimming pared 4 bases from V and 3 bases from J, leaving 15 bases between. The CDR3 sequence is CASSRARGKDTEAFF. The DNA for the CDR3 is TGTGCCAGCAGCCGCGCCCGGGGGAAGGACACTGAAGCTTTCTTT.

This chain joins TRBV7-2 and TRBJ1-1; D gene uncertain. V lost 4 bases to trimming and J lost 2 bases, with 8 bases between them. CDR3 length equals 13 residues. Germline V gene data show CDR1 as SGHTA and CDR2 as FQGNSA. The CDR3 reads CASSYQYNTEAFF. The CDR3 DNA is TGTGCCAGCAGCTACCAATATAACACTGAAGCTTTCTTT.

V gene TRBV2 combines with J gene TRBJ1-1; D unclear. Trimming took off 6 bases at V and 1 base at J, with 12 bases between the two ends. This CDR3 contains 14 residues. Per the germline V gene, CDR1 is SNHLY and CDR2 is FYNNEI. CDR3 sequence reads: CASRRLGGNTEAFF. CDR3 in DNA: TGTGCCAGCAGGCGGCTCGGTGGGAACACTGAAGCTTTCTTT.

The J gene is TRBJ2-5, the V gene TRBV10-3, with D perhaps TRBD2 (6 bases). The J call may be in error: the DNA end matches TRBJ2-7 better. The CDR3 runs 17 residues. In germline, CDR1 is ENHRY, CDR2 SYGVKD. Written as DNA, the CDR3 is TGTGCCATCAGTGAGTCTGTGAGGGAATCTTCGGGGGACGAGCAGTACTTC. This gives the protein CAISESVRESSGDEQYF.

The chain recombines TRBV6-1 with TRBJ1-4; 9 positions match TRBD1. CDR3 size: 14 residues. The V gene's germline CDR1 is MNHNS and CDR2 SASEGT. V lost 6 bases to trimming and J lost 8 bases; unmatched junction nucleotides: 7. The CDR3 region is CASRPTGGPEKLFF. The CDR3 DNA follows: TGTGCCAGCAGACCGACAGGGGGGCCAGAAAAACTGTTTTTT.

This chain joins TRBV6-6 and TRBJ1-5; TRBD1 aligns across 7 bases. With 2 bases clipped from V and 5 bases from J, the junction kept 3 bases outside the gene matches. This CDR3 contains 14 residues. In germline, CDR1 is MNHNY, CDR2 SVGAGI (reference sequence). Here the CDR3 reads CASSYGTEDQPQHF. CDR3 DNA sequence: TGTGCCAGCAGTTACGGGACAGAAGATCAGCCCCAGCATTTT.

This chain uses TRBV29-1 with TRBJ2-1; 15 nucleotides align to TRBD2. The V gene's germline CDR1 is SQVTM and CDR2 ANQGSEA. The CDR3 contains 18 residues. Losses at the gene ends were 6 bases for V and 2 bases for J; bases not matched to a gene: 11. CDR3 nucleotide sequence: TGCAGCGTCAGCAGAGGACTAGCGGGAGGGCCTCCCTACAATGAGCAGTTCTTC. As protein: CSVSRGLAGGPPYNEQFF.

CDR3 coding DNA: TGTGCCTGGAGTGCCGGAGCCGGACTGTTTTTT. Its translation is CAWSAGAGLFF. V and J are TRBV30 and TRBJ1-4; D unclear. Trimming left V 1 base short and J 13 bases short, with 10 bases between. This CDR3 has 11 residues. Germline CDR1 reads GTSNPN; CDR2 reads SVGIG (reference sequence).

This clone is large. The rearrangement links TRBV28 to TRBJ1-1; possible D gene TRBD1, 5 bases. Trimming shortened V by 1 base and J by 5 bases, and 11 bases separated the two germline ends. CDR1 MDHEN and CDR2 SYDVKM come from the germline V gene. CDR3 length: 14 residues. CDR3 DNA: TGTGCCAGCAGTTTATTGACAGTTCAAACTGAAGCTTTCTTT. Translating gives CASSLLTVQTEAFF.

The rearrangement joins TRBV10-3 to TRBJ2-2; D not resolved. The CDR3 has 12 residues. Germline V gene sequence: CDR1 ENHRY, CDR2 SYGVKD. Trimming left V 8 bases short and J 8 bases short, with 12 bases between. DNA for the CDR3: TGTGCCATCGCATCGAGGCCTGGGGAGCTGTTTTTT. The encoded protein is CAIASRPGELFF.

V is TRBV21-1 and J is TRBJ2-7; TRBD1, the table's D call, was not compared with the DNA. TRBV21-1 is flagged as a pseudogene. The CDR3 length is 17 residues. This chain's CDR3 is CASSKMGAGGISYEQYF. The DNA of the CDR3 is TGTGCCAGCAGCAAAATGGGGGCAGGGGGGATATCCTACGAGCAGTACTTC.

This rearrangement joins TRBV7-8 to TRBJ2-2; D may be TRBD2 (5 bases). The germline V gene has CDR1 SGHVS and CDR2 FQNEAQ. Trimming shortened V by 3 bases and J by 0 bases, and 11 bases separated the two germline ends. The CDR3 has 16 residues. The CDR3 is CASSFRERANTGELFF. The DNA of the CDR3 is TGTGCCAGCAGCTTCCGGGAAAGAGCGAACACCGGGGAGCTGTTTTTT.

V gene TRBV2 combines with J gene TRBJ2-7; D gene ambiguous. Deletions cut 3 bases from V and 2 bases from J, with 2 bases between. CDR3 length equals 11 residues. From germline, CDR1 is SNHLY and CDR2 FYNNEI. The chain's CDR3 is CASSETYEQYF. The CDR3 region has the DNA TGTGCCAGCAGTGAGACCTACGAGCAGTACTTC.